A selection of T cell receptor beta chains follows, all from one sample in a study of beta chain features in type 1 diabetes. Profiled with immunoSEQ multiplex PCR; TCRdb holds only in-frame clones, not every one. The repertoire has 900,000 or so clones, roughly 15% of them found once; the top ten carry about 0.025%. Source material: naive CD4+ T cells from blood. Every receptor here comes from a woman aged 18-29 years in good health. The CDR3 runs from the conserved cysteine through the conserved F or W. A D gene is named only where the DNA matches it firmly. Where a row states a size, it is once, few, many or the class of an expanded clone; other rows omit it.

TRBJ2-3,-,10,few,TRBV29-1,TGCAGCGTTGATGTATATACGCAGTATTTT,CSVDVYTQYF
TRBJ2-1,-,18,once,TRBV1,TGCACCAGCAGCCATCCGGGACTAGCGGGCCCCTCCTACAATGAGCAGTTCTTC,CTSSHPGLAGPSYNEQFF
TRBJ1-5,TRBD1,13,-,TRBV5-4,TGTGCCAGCAGCCAGACAGGGGATCAGCCCCAGCATTTT,CASSQTGDQPQHF
TRBJ1-5,TRBD1,17,-,TRBV28,TGTGCCAGCAGTTTGCCCCGGGGACAGGGGGCGGATCAGCCCCAGCATTTT,CASSLPRGQGADQPQHF
TRBJ2-7,-,14,-,TRBV5-4,TGTGCCAGCAGCTTGGCTGGGAGTGGGAGAGAGCAGTACTTC,CASSLAGSGREQYF
TRBJ2-5,-,14,few,TRBV7-9,TGTGCCAGCAGCTTAGCGGCTACTCAAGAGACCCAGTACTTC,CASSLAATQETQYF
TRBJ1-2,-,14,few,TRBV14,TGTGCCAGCAGCCAAAGGACAGCGGGTAGTGGCTACACCTTC,CASSQRTAGSGYTF
TRBJ1-1,-,12,few,TRBV4-3,TGCGCCAGCAGTCAAGACGACACTGAAGCTTTCTTT,CASSQDDTEAFF
TRBJ2-7,-,13,-,TRBV27,TGTGCCAGCAGGGCTAACGGGGGATACGAGCAGTACTTC,CASRANGGYEQYF
TRBJ1-2,TRBD1,15,-,TRBV28,TGTGCCAGCAGTCCATCCGGGACAGGGAACTATGGCTACACCTTC,CASSPSGTGNYGYTF
TRBJ2-1,TRBD2,18,few,TRBV10-3,TGTGCCATCATGGGAGGGGAGCGTTCTACACGGGTATACAATGAGCAGTTCTTC,CAIMGGERSTRVYNEQFF
TRBJ1-1,TRBD1,14,-,TRBV9,TGTGCCAGCAGCGTAGGGGACAGAGGAACTGAAGCTTTCTTT,CASSVGDRGTEAFF
TRBJ2-7,-,11,-,TRBV2,TGTGCCAGCAGCGGGAATTACGAGCAGTACTTC,CASSGNYEQYF
TRBJ2-7,TRBD1,15,-,TRBV11-2,TGTGCCAGCAGCCCTCGGCCAGGGGGCTCCTACGAGCAGTACTTC,CASSPRPGGSYEQYF
TRBJ2-1,-,13,few,TRBV5-5,TGTGCCAGCAGCTTGGTTAGGTACAATGAGCAGTTCTTC,CASSLVRYNEQFF
TRBJ2-7,-,13,few,TRBV16,TGTGCCAGCAGCCAATTAGAGGGCTCCGAGCAGTACTTC,CASSQLEGSEQYF
TRBJ1-1,TRBD1,14,few,TRBV27,TGTGCCAAACAGGGGAAGGGGACTGGTACTGAAGCTTTCTTT,CAKQGKGTGTEAFF
TRBJ2-1,-,16,few,TRBV9,TGTGCCAGCAGTGCGACTATATCGAGTGGGAACAATGAGCAGTTCTTC,CASSATISSGNNEQFF
TRBJ2-1,TRBD1,14,few,TRBV7-9,TGTGCCAGCAGCTTAGTCGCACAGGGGAATGAGCAGTTCTTC,CASSLVAQGNEQFF
TRBJ2-1,-,15,-,TRBV7-3,TGTGCCAGCAGCCGGACTACTGGCTCCTACAATGAGCAGTTCTTC,CASSRTTGSYNEQFF
TRBJ2-6,-,13,many,TRBV14,TGTGCCAGCAGCCAGGTTGGGGCCAACGTCCTGACTTTC,CASSQVGANVLTF
TRBJ2-7,TRBD2,16,-,TRBV4-3,TGCGCCAGCAGCCAAGAAGGGACTAGCGGGAGCTACGAGCAGTACTTC,CASSQEGTSGSYEQYF
TRBJ2-7,-,16,-,TRBV4-3,TGCGCCAGCAGCCAAGATTCGCGCGAAAGGTGGGGGGAGCAGTACTTC,CASSQDSRERWGEQYF
TRBJ2-7,-,17,-,TRBV7-9,TGTGCCAGCAGCTTCAGGCCTGGCGGAAGCCCGCCGGGGGAGCAGTACTTC,CASSFRPGGSPPGEQYF
TRBJ2-1,-,15,few,TRBV10-3,TGTGCCATCAGCGCGATCTCGAGCTCCTACAATGAGCAGTTCTTC,CAISAISSSYNEQFF
TRBJ1-5,-,17,few,TRBV28,TGTGCCAGCAGTTTTCCCCCTGGGGGCCATAGCAATCAGCCCCAGCATTTT,CASSFPPGGHSNQPQHF
TRBJ2-1,-,16,few,TRBV4-2,TGTGCCAGCAGCACAACGGAACTACTCCTCAGTACTGAGCAGTTCTTC,CASSTTELLLSTEQFF
TRBJ2-5,-,12,few,TRBV28,TGTGCCACCCTTGGACAAAAAGAGACCCAGTACTTC,CATLGQKETQYF
TRBJ2-7,-,14,-,TRBV5-1,TGCGCCAGCAGCTCGGCACAGGGAACCTACGAGCAGTACTTC,CASSSAQGTYEQYF
TRBJ1-2,-,14,-,TRBV5-1,TGCGCCAGCAGCGGTGGGACTGCGAAGGGTGGCTACACCTTC,CASSGGTAKGGYTF
TRBJ2-5,TRBD2,13,-,TRBV6-1,TGTGCCAGCTTGACTAGCGGTCAAGAGACCCAGTACTTC,CASLTSGQETQYF
TRBJ1-1,TRBD1,14,-,TRBV25-1,TGTGCCAGCAGTCACAGGGGGTTAAACACTGAAGCTTTCTTT,CASSHRGLNTEAFF
TRBJ2-3,-,12,-,TRBV15,TGTGCCACCAGCAGAGGGACCGAATCGCAGTATTTT,CATSRGTESQYF
TRBJ2-3,-,14,few,TRBV2,TGTGCCAGCAGTCGCGTGACTACTTACGATACGCAGTATTTT,CASSRVTTYDTQYF
TRBJ1-1,-,15,-,TRBV15,TGTGCCACCAGCAGGGGGATAGCCTTTGGCACTGAAGCTTTCTTT,CATSRGIAFGTEAFF
TRBJ2-3,TRBD1,17,few,TRBV28,TGTGCCAGCAGTTCCTTAACCGGGACAGGGGGGGGAGATACGCAGTATTTT,CASSSLTGTGGGDTQYF
TRBJ2-7,-,15,-,TRBV5-6,TGTGCCAGCAGCTTGGAGGGCGAGCTTAATTACGAGCAGTACTTC,CASSLEGELNYEQYF
TRBJ1-4,-,18,-,TRBV27,TGTGCCAGCAGTTTAATCGGCGGGGCCCCCCCCTTTAATGAAAAACTGTTTTTT,CASSLIGGAPPFNEKLFF
TRBJ2-1,-,11,-,TRBV6-6,TGTGCCAGCAGTTGGACTGATGAGCAGTTCTTC,CASSWTDEQFF
TRBJ2-2,TRBD2,16,-,TRBV6-5,TGTGCCAGCAGTTACTCACTAGCGCGGAACACCGGGGAGCTGTTTTTT,CASSYSLARNTGELFF
TRBJ2-5,-,10,few,TRBV29-1,TGCAGCGTTGTCCCAGAGACCCAGTACTTC,CSVVPETQYF
TRBJ2-7,-,14,few,TRBV5-1,TGCGCCAGCAGCTTGTCACAGCAGCTGGGCGAGCAGTACTTC,CASSLSQQLGEQYF
TRBJ2-3,TRBD2,15,-,TRBV13,TGTGCCAGCAGCTTACCGACTAGCGGCACAGATACGCAGTATTTT,CASSLPTSGTDTQYF
TRBJ2-5,TRBD1,13,-,TRBV19,TGTGCCAGAAGACAGGGATCCCAAGAGACCCAGTACTTC,CARRQGSQETQYF
TRBJ2-5,TRBD2,17,-,TRBV11-2,TGTGCCAGCAGCTTTGGGGGGGCTAGCGGGAGGCAAGAGACCCAGTACTTC,CASSFGGASGRQETQYF